This T cell receptor (beta chain) originates from a study of T-cell reconstitution after alpha-beta-depleted transplantation in children. The CDR3 runs 13 residues. The V gene lost 8 bases and the J gene lost 0 bases, with 8 bases spanning the gap. Germline V CDR1 and CDR2: MNHNY, SVGAGI (reference sequence). This clonotype was counted at least ten times. A TCRbeta library incorporating unique molecular identifiers was prepared. MiXCR was run by TCRdb on the PCR reads, yielding one entry per CDR3 protein. The sample consists of about 610,000 distinct CDR3 sequences, roughly a tenth of them appearing once.

The chain carries TRBV6-6 and TRBJ2-1; D perhaps matches TRBD1 (5 bases). The receptor was derived from a human donor who donated a stem cell graft to a child with acute myeloid leukemia. The material sequenced was PBMCs from the stem cell graft donor, taken from the stem cell graft. CDR3 nucleotides: TGTGCCAGCTTTGACAGCTCCTACAATGAGCAGTTCTTC. Translation: CASFDSSYNEQFF.